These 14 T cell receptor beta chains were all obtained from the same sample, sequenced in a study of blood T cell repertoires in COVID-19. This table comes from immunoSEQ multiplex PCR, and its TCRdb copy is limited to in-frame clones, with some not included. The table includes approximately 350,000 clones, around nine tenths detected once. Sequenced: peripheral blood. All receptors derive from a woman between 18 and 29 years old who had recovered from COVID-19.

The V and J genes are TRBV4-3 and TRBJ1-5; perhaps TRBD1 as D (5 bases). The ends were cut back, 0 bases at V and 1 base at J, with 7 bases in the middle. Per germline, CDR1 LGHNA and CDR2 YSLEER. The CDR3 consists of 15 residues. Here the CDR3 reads CASSQEYRSNQPQHF. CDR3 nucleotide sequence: TGCGCCAGCAGCCAAGAATACAGGAGCAATCAGCCCCAGCATTTT.

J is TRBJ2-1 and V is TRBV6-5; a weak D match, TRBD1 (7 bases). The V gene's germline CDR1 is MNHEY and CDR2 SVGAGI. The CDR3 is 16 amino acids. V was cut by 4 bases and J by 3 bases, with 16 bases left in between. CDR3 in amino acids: CASSSRGAGGYNEQFF. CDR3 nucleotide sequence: TGTGCCAGCAGTTCGAGGGGGGCAGGGGGCTACAATGAGCAGTTCTTC.

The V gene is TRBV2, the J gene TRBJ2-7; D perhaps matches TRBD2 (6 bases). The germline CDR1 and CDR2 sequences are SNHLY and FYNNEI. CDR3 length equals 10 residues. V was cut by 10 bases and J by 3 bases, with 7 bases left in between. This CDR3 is CATGGYEQYV. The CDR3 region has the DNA TGTGCCACCGGGGGCTACGAGCAGTACGTC.

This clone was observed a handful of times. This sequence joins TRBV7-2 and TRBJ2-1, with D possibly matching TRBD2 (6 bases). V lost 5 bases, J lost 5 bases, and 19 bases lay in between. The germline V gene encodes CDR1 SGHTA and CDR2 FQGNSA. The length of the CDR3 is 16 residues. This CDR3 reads CASSPAPEWEDNEQFF. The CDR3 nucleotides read TGTGCCAGCAGCCCAGCGCCGGAGTGGGAGGACAATGAGCAGTTCTTC.

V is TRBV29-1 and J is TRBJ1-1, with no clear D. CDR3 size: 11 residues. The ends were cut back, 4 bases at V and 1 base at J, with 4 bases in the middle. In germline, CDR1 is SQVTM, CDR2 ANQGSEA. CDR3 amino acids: CSVVANTEAFF. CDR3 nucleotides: TGCAGCGTTGTAGCGAACACTGAAGCTTTCTTT.

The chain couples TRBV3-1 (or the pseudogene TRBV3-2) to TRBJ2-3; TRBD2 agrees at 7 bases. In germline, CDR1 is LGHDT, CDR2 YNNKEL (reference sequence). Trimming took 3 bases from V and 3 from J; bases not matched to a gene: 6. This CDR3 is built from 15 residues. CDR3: CASSQGVGGTDTQYF. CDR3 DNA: TGTGCCAGCAGCCAGGGCGTGGGAGGGACAGATACGCAGTATTTT.

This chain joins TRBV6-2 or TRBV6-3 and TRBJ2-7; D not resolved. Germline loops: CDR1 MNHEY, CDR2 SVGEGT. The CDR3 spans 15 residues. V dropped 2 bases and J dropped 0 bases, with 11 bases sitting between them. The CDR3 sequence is CASSYGLDSSYEQYV. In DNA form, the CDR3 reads TGTGCCAGCAGTTACGGTTTAGATAGCTCCTACGAGCAGTACGTC.

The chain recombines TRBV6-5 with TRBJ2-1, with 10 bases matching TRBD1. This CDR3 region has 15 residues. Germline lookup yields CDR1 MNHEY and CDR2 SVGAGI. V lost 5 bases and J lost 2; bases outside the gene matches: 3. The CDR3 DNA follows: TGTGCCAGCAGTCCGGACAGGGGGGCCTACAATGAGCAGTTCTTC. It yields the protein CASSPDRGAYNEQFF.

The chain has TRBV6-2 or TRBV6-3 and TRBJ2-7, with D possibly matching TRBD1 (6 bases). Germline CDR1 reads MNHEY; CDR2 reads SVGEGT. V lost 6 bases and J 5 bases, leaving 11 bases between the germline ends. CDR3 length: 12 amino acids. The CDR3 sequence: CASSPDRNEQYV. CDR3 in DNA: TGTGCCAGCAGCCCCGACAGGAACGAGCAGTACGTC.

The CDR3: CASSSVQGNYGYTF. The CDR3 DNA sequence: TGTGCCAGCAGCTCCGTACAGGGAAACTATGGCTACACCTTC. The genes are TRBV7-2 and TRBJ1-2; TRBD1 is a possible D gene (6 bases). Germline V gives CDR1 SGHTA, CDR2 FQGNSA. This CDR3 comprises 14 residues. V lost 4 bases and J lost 2, with 11 bases in between.

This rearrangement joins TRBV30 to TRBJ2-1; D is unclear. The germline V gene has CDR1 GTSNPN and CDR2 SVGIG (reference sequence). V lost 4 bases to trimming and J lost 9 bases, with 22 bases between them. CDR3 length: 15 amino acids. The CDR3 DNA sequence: TGTGCCTGGATCCTAGGCGGAGCCCCCTCCGGTGAGCAGTTCTTC. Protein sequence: CAWILGGAPSGEQFF. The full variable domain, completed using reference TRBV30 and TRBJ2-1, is SQTIHQWPATLVQPVGSPLSLECTVEGTSNPNLYWYRQAAGRGLQLLFYSVGIGQISSEVPQNLSASRPQDRQFILSSKKLLLSDSGFYLCAWILGGAPSGEQFFGPGTRLTVL.

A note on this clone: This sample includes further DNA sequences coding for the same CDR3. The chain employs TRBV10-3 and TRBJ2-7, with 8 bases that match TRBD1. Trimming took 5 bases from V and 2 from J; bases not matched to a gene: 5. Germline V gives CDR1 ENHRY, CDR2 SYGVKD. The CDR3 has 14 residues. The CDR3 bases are TGTGCCATCAGTACCTCAGGGGGCGCCTACGAGCAGTACGTC. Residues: CAISTSGGAYEQYV.

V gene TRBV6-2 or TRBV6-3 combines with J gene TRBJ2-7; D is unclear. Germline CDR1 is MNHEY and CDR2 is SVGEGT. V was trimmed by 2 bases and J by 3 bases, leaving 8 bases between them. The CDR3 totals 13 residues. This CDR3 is CASSYGISYEQYV. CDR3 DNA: TGTGCCAGCAGTTACGGTATCAGCTACGAGCAGTACGTC.

CDR3 nucleotide sequence: TGTGCCAGCAGTTACCCCCGCGTCGGCACCGGGGAGCTGTTTTTT. Encoded protein: CASSYPRVGTGELFF. J is TRBJ2-2 and V is TRBV6-2 or TRBV6-3; D gene unclear. This CDR3 has 15 residues. Trimming stripped 2 bases from V and 4 bases from J, with 11 bases between. Germline V CDR1 and CDR2: MNHEY, SVGEGT.